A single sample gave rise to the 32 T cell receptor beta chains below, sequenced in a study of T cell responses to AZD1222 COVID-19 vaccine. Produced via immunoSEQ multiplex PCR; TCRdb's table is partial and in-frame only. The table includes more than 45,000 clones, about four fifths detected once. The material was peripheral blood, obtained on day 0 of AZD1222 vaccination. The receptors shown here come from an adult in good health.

The CDR3 bases are TGCGCCAGCAGCCCAGGACAGAAGAACACTGAAGCTTTCTTT. This codes for CASSPGQKNTEAFF. This sequence joins TRBV5-1 and TRBJ1-1; the D gene is possibly TRBD1 (6 bases). Trimming removed 4 bases at V and 1 base at J, with 11 bases between. Germline V lookup: CDR1 SGHRS, CDR2 YFSETQ. The CDR3 is 14 amino acids.

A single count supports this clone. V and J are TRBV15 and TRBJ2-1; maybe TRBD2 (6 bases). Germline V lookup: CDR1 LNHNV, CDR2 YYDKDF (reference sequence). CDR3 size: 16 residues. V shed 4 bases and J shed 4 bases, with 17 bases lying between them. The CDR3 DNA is TGTGCCACCAGCAACCCCCTGGGCGGGGAATACAATGAGCAGTTCTTC. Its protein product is CATSNPLGGEYNEQFF.

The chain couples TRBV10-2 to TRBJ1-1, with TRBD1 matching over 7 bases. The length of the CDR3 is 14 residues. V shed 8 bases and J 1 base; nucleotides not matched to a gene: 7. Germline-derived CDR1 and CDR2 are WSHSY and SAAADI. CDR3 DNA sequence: TGCGCCAGCTCCGTGACAGGGAAGAACACTGAAGCTTTCTTT. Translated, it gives CASSVTGKNTEAFF.

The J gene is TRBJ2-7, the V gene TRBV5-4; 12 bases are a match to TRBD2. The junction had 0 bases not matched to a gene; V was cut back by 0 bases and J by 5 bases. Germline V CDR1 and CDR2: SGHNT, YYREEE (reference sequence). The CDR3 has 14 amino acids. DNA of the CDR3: TGTGCCAGCAGCTTGGGACTAGCGGGAGACGAGCAGTACTTC. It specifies CASSLGLAGDEQYF.

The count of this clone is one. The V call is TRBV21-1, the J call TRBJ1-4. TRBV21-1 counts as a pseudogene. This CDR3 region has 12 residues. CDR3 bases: TGTGCCAGCGAAGGGTGGAGAGAAAAACTGTTTTTT. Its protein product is CASEGWREKLFF.

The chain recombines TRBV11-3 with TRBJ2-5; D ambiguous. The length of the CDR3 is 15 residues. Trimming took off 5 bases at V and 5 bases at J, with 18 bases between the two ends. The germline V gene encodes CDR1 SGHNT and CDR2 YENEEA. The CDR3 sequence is CASSPRTQEWETQYF. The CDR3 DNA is TGTGCCAGCAGCCCACGGACCCAGGAGTGGGAGACCCAGTACTTC.

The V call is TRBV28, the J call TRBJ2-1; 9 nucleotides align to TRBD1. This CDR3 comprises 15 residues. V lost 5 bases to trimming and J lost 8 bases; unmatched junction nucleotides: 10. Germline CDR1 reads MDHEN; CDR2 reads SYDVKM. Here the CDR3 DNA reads TGTGCCAGCAGTCCTCCGGGACAGGGCGGCGATGAGCAGTTCTTC. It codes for CASSPPGQGGDEQFF.

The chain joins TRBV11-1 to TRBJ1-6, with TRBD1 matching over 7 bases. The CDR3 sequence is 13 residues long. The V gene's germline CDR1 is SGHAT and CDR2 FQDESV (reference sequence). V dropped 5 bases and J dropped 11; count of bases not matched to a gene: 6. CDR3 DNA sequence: TGTGCCAGCAGCGCCGAGACAGGGACACCCCTCCACTTT. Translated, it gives CASSAETGTPLHF.

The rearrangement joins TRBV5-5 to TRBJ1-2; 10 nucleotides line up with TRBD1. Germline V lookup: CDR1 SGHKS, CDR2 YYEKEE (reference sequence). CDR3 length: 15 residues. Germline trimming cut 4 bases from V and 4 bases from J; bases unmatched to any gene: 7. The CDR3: CASSAGQGGSYGYTF. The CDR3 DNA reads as TGTGCCAGCAGCGCCGGACAGGGGGGGAGCTATGGCTACACCTTC.

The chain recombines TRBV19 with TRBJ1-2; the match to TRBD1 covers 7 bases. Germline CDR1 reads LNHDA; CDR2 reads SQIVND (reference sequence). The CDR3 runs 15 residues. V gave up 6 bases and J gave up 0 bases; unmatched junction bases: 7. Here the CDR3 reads CASRRTGAANYGYTF. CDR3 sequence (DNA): TGTGCCAGTAGGCGCACAGGGGCGGCTAACTATGGCTACACCTTC.

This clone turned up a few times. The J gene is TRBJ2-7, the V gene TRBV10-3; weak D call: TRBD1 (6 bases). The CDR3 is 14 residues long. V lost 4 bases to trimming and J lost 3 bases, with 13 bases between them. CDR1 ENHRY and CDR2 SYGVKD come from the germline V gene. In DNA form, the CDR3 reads TGTGCCATCAGTGCGGGGCTAGGGGGCTACGAGCAGTACTTC. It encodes CAISAGLGGYEQYF.

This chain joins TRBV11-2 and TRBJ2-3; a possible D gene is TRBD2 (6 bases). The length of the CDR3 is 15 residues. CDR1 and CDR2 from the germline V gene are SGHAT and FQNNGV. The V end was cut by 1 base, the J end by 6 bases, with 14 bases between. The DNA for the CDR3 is TGTGCCAGCAGCTTAGTCTCACAACGGGGGGATACGCAGTATTTT. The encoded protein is CASSLVSQRGDTQYF.

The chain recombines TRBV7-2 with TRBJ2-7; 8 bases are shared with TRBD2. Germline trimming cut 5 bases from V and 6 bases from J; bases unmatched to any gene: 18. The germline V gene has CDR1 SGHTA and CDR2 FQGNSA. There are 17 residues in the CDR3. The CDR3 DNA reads TGTGCCAGCAGCGGACGCACTAGCGGCAGAACGGGTCTCGAGCAGTACTTC. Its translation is CASSGRTSGRTGLEQYF.

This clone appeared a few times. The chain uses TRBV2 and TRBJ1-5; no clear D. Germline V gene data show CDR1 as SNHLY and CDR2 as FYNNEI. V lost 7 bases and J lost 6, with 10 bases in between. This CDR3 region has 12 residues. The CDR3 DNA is TGTGCCAGCACCACGGAGTCTCAGCCCCAGCATTTT. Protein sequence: CASTTESQPQHF.

CDR3 nucleotide sequence: TGTGCCAGCAGCCCCGATTCGGTCGGGGAGCTGTTTTTT. Translation: CASSPDSVGELFF. The chain links TRBV14 to TRBJ2-2; no clear D. Germline V lookup: CDR1 SGHDN, CDR2 FVKESK. V lost 4 bases and J lost 7, with 10 bases in between. This CDR3 contains 13 residues.

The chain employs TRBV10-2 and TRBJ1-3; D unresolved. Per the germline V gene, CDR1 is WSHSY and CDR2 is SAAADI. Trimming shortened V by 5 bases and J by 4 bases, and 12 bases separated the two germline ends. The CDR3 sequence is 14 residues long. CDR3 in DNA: TGCGCCAGCAGTACCGACCCACTGGGAAACACCATATATTTT. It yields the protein CASSTDPLGNTIYF.

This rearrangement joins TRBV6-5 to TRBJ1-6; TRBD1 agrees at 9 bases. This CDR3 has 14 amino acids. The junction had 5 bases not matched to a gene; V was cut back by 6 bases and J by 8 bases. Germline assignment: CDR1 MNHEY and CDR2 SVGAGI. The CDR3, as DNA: TGTGCCAGCAGCAGGACAGGGGCAGATTCACCCCTCCACTTT. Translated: CASSRTGADSPLHF.

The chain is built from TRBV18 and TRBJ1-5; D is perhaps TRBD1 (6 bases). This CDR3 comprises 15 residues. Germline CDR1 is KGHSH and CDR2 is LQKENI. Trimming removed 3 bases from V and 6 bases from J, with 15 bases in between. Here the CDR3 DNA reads TGTGCCAGCTCACCGGAACAGGGAATTAGTCAGCCCCAGCATTTT. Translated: CASSPEQGISQPQHF.

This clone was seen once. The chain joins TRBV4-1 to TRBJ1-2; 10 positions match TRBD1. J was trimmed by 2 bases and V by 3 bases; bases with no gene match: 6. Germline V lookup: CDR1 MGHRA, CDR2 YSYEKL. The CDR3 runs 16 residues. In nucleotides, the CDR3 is TGCGCCAGCAGCCAGGGGACAGGGGAAGTGAACTATGGCTACACCTTC. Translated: CASSQGTGEVNYGYTF.

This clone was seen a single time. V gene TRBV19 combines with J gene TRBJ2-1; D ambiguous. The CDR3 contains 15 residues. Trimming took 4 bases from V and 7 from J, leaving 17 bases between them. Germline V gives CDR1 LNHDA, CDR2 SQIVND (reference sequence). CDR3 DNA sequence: TGTGCCAGTAGTAATGGGGTTTCGAACTGGAATGAGCAGTTCTTC. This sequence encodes CASSNGVSNWNEQFF.

The CDR3 coding sequence is TGTGCCAGCAGTCGGCGGGGGGACAATGAGCAGTTCTTC. It translates to CASSRRGDNEQFF. The J gene is TRBJ2-1, the V gene TRBV6-1; 8 nucleotides align to TRBD2. With 5 bases clipped from V and 5 bases from J, the junction kept 2 bases outside the gene matches. The CDR3 covers 13 residues. Germline CDR1 reads MNHNS; CDR2 reads SASEGT.

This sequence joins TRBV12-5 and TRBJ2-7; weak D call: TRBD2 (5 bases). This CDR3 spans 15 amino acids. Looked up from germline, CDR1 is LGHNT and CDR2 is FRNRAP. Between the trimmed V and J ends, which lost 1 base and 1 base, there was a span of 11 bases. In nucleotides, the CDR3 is TGTGCTAGTGGTTTGGGTGAGGACTCGTCCTACGAGCAGTACTTC. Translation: CASGLGEDSSYEQYF. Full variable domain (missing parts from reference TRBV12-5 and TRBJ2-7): DARVTQTPRHKVTEMGQEVTMRCQPILGHNTVFWYRQTMMQGLELLAYFRNRAPLDDSGMPKDRFSAEMPDATLATLKIQPSEPRDSAVYFCASGLGEDSSYEQYFGPGTRLTVT.

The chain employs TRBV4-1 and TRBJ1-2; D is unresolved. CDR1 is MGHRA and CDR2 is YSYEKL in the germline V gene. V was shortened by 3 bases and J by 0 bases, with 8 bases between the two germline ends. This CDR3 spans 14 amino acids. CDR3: CASSHYGANYGYTF. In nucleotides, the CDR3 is TGCGCCAGCAGCCACTATGGAGCTAACTATGGCTACACCTTC.

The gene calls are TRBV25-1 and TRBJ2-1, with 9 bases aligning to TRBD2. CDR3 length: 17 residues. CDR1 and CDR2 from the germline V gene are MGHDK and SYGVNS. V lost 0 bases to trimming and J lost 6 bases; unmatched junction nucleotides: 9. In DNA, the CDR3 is TGTGCCAGCAGTGAATATGGGGAGGTAGCGGGAGTCAATGAGCAGTTCTTC. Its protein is CASSEYGEVAGVNEQFF.

The CDR3 region has the DNA TGTGCCAGCAGTTTTCTCCCGGGACACCGAGGATCACCCCTCCACTTT. Amino acid sequence: CASSFLPGHRGSPLHF. The chain has TRBV7-9 and TRBJ1-6; perhaps TRBD1 as D (6 bases). V lost 6 bases and J lost 10, with 22 bases in between. CDR1 and CDR2 (germline): SEHNR, FQNEAQ (reference sequence). CDR3 size: 16 residues.

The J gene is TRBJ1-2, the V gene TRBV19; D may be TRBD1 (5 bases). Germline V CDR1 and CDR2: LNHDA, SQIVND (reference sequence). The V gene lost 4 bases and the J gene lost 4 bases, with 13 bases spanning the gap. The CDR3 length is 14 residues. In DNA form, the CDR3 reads TGTGCCAGTAGTACCCTGACAGCCGCCTATGGCTACACCTTC. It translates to CASSTLTAAYGYTF.

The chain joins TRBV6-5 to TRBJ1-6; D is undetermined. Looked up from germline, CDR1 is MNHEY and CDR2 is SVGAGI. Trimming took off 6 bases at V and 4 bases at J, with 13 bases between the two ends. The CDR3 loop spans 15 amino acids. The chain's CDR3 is CASRVDTGYNSPLHF. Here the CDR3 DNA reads TGTGCCAGCAGGGTAGACACTGGGTATAATTCACCCCTCCACTTT.

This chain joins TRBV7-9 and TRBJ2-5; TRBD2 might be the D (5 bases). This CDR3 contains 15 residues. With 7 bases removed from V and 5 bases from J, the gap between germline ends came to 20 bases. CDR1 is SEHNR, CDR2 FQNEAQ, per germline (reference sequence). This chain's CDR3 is CASNPGRISEETQYF. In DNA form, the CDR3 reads TGTGCCAGCAACCCGGGGAGAATTAGTGAGGAGACCCAGTACTTC.

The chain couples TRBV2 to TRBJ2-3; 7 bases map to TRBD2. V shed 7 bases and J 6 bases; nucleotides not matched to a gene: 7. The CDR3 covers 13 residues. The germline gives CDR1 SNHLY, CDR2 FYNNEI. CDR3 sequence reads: CASIAGAADTQYF. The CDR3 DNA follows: TGTGCCAGCATCGCGGGAGCAGCGGATACGCAGTATTTT. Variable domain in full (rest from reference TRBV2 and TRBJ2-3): EPEVTQTPSHQVTQMGQEVILRCVPISNHLYFYWYRQILGQKVEFLVSFYNNEISEKSEIFDDQFSVERPDGSNFTLKIRSTKLEDSAMYFCASIAGAADTQYFGPGTRLTVL.

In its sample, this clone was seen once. The chain's CDR3 is CASSLALAAVYNEQFF. The CDR3 nucleotides are TGTGCCAGCAGCTTAGCCCTAGCGGCTGTCTACAATGAGCAGTTCTTC. This chain links TRBV7-9 with TRBJ2-1, with 7 bases that match TRBD2. The CDR3 has 16 amino acids. In germline, CDR1 is SEHNR, CDR2 FQNEAQ (reference sequence). J lost 3 bases, V lost 0 bases, and 5 bases had no gene match.

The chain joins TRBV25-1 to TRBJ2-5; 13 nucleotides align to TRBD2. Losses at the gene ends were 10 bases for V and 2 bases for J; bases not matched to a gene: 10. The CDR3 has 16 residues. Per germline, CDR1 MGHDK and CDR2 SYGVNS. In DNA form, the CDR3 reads TGTGCCACCCACCGGACTAGCGGGAGATTTCAAGAGACCCAGTACTTC. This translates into CATHRTSGRFQETQYF.

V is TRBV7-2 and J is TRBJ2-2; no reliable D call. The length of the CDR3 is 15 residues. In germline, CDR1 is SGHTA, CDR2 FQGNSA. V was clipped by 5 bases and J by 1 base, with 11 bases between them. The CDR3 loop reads CASSLAVGNTGELFF. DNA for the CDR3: TGTGCCAGCAGCCTGGCCGTGGGGAACACCGGGGAGCTGTTTTTT.